This entry concerns a single T cell receptor beta chain. Primers used in a second PCR of roughly 6 to 11 cycles were a sample-barcoded 5' primer and a J-beta primer mix. TCRdb called the 5' RACE reads again in MiXCR, with one record for every CDR3 protein. The table records around 750,000 distinct CDR3 sequences, roughly 53% of them present only once. These data are taken from a study of blood T cells in healthy people across ages. This clonotype originated in a man older than 75 in good health. Sequencing used blood.

CDR3 sequence (DNA): TGTGCCACCAGTGACCCCGGGAGGGGGAACGGATACGCGTATTTT. Translating it yields CATSDPGRGNGYAYF. The chain carries TRBV24-1 and TRBJ2-3, with 8 nucleotides matching TRBD2. V gave up 4 bases and J gave up 14 bases; unmatched junction bases: 16. Germline CDR1 and CDR2: KGHDR and SFDVKD. The CDR3 loop spans 15 amino acids.